One T cell receptor beta chain is described in this entry. Antigen unknown. The data were obtained in a study of CD8 T cells in Susac syndrome. Overall study: The Susac syndrome patients that were sequenced included 5 or 6 with active disease and under 10 in remission.

The germline V and J ends were trimmed by 2 bases and 6 bases, with 19 bases remaining between them. The CDR3 length is 16 residues. Germline V gene data show CDR1 as SGHRS and CDR2 as YFSETQ. Study conclusions and caveats: In Susac syndrome, the CD4+ T cell repertoires did not show clonal expansion.

When the RNA was reverse transcribed, random hexamers were used with an input of 0.5 to 1 ug. The authors amplified TCR beta CDR3 across 54 Vbeta and 13 Jbeta using immunoSEQ multiplex PCR. TCRdb re-derived calls from the immunoSEQ multiplex PCR reads in MiXCR, one entry per CDR3 protein. The sample lists over 100,000 distinct CDR3 sequences, nearly 96% seen once, with roughly 0.14% in the top ten. Sample: CD4+ T cells from PBMCs. The chain is built from TRBV5-1 and TRBJ2-3, with a tentative D call TRBD2 (5 bases). The receptor's source is a human donor with Susac syndrome. The CDR3 spells CASSLGRPLDRDTQYF. DNA of the CDR3: TGCGCCAGCAGCTTAGGGAGACCTCTGGATCGGGATACGCAGTATTTT.